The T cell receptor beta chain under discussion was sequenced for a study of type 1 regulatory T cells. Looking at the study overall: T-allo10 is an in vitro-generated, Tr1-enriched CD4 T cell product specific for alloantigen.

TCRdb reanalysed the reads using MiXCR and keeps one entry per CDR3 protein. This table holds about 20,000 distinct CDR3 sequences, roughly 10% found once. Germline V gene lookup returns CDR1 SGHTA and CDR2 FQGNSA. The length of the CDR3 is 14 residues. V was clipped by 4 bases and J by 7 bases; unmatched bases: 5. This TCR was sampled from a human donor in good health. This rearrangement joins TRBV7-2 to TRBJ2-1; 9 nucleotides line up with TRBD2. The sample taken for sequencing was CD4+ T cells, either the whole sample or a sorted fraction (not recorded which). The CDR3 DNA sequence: TGTGCCAGCAGCTCGGGACTAGCTTGGAATGAGCAGTTCTTC. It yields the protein CASSSGLAWNEQFF.